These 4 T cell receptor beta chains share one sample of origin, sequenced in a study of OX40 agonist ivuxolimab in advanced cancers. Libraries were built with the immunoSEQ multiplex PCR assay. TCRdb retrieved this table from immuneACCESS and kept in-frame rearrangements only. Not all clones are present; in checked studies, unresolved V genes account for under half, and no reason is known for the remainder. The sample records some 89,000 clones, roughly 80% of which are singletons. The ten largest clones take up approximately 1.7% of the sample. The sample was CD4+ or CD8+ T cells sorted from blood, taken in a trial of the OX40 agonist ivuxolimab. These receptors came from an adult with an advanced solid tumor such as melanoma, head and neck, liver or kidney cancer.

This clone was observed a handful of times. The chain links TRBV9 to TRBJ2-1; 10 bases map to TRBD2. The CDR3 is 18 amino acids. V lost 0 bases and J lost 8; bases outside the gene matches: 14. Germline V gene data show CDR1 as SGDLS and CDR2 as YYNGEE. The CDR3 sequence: CASSVVPSLAGDLHEQFF. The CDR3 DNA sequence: TGTGCCAGCAGCGTAGTCCCCTCGCTAGCGGGGGACCTACATGAGCAGTTCTTC.

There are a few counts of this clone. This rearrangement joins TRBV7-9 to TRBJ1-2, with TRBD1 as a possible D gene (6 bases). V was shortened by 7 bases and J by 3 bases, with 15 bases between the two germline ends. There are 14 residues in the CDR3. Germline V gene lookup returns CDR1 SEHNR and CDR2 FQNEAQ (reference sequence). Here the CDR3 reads CASTIGGVDYGYTF. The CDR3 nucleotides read TGTGCCAGCACCATAGGGGGAGTCGACTATGGCTACACCTTC.

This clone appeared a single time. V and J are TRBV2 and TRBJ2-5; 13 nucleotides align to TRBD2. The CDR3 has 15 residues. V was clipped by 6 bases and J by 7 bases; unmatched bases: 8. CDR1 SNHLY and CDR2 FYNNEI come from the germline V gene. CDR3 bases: TGTGCCAGCAGACAACTAGCGGGGGGGCTGGGGACCCAGTACTTC. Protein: CASRQLAGGLGTQYF.

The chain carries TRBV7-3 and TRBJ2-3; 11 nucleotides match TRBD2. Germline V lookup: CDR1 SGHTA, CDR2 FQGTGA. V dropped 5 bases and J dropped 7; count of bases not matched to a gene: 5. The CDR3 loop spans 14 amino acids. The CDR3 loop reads CASSVSGGAYTQYF. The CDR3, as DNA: TGTGCCAGCAGCGTTAGCGGGGGGGCATATACGCAGTATTTT. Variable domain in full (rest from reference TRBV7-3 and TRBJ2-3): GAGVSQTPSNKVTEKGKYVELRCDPISGHTALYWYRQSLGQGPEFLIYFQGTGAADDSGLPNDRFFAVRPEGSVSTLKIQRTERGDSAVYLCASSVSGGAYTQYFGPGTRLTVL.